The 31 T cell receptor beta chains below all came from one sample that was sequenced in a study of regulatory T cells in long-lasting Graves disease. Relying on iRepertoire HTBI primers and Arm-PCR of CDR3 regions, the team built TCR beta libraries. TCRdb called the multiplex PCR reads again in MiXCR, with one record for every CDR3 protein. The sample comprises approximately 440,000 distinct CDR3 sequences, roughly a quarter of which are singletons, and about 27% rests with the top ten. Regarding time point: persistent/refractory GD, antithyroid drugs over 5 years with positive TRAb. There was RNA extracted from PBMCs, and the TCR library was made from it. Here the sequenced sample was peripheral blood mononuclear cells (PBMCs), taken when the disease was refractory, from a patient treated with antithyroid drugs. The source is a female donor with Graves disease.

This clonotype turned up a few times. The V and J genes are TRBV3-1 and TRBJ2-7; perhaps TRBD1 as D (5 bases). CDR3 size: 15 residues. From germline, CDR1 is LGHDT and CDR2 YNNKEL (reference sequence). Trimming removed 0 bases at V and 2 bases at J, with 11 bases between. DNA of the CDR3: TGTGCCAGCAGCCAAGATTGGGCAGGGACCTACGAGCAGTACTTC. Translated: CASSQDWAGTYEQYF.

For this clonotype: One base away lies a much larger clone, so this may be a sequencing read error. The rearrangement joins TRBV2 to TRBJ2-2; perhaps TRBD2 as D (6 bases). The CDR3 runs to 12 residues. Germline-derived CDR1 and CDR2 are SNHLY and FYNNEI. The CDR3 region has the DNA TGTGCCAGCAGCTCGAACACCGGGGGGCTGTTTTTT. It specifies CASSSNTGGLFF.

This chain links TRBV5-1 with TRBJ2-5; D is undetermined. CDR3 length equals 13 residues. V lost 4 bases and J lost 5, with 12 bases in between. CDR1 is SGHRS and CDR2 is YFSETQ in the germline V gene. The CDR3 DNA reads as TGCGCCAGCAGCCCCCAAGTGCGGGAGACCCAGTACTTC. It yields the protein CASSPQVRETQYF.

The chain links TRBV20-1 to TRBJ1-5; D is undetermined. This CDR3 contains 17 residues. V lost 6 bases and J lost 7, with 28 bases in between. CDR1 DFQATT and CDR2 SNEGSKA come from the germline V gene (reference sequence). CDR3 coding DNA: TGCAGTGCCACCTCCTCGAACTTAGGTCGCGGGAACCAGCCCCAGCATTTT. It encodes CSATSSNLGRGNQPQHF.

The rearrangement links TRBV7-9 to TRBJ1-4, with a tentative D call TRBD1 (5 bases). Germline V gene data show CDR1 as SEHNR and CDR2 as FQNEAQ (reference sequence). This CDR3 contains 16 residues. V shed 0 bases and J shed 8 bases, with 16 bases lying between them. CDR3 loop: CASSLAGGQGGEKLFF. CDR3 DNA sequence: TGTGCCAGCAGCTTAGCCGGTGGTCAGGGTGGCGAAAAACTGTTTTTT.

This clonotype was observed a few times. No conserved phenylalanine or tryptophan ends this CDR3, so it is likely a read error. The chain uses TRBV19 and TRBJ1-1, with D possibly TRBD1 on 5 matching bases. V lost 7 bases and J lost 3, with 21 bases in between. The germline CDR1 and CDR2 sequences are LNHDA and SQIVND (reference sequence). The CDR3 has 16 amino acids. DNA for the CDR3: TGTGCCAGTACCGCCACGCGGGGGAACCGGGACACTGAAGCTTTCCTT. This gives the protein CASTATRGNRDTEAFL.

This clonotype was seen at least ten times. The rearrangement links TRBV11-2 to TRBJ1-1, with D perhaps matching TRBD1 (6 bases). V shed 4 bases and J shed 3 bases, with 12 bases lying between them. The CDR3 runs 14 residues. CDR1 and CDR2 (germline): SGHAT, FQNNGV. The CDR3 nucleotides are TGTGCCAGCAGCTCAACAGGGCAACACACTGAAGCTTTCTTT. It codes for CASSSTGQHTEAFF.

The sample holds a few counts of this clonotype. The chain couples TRBV15 to TRBJ2-7; no reliable D call. Trimming stripped 0 bases from V and 3 bases from J, with 9 bases between. Germline V gene data show CDR1 as LNHNV and CDR2 as YYDKDF (reference sequence). CDR3 length: 14 residues. CDR3 bases: TGTGCCACCAGCAGAGATTCACGGAGCTACGAGCAGTACTTC. Encoded protein: CATSRDSRSYEQYF.

There are many counts of this clonotype. DNA for the CDR3: TGTGCCAGCAGTGAACAGATCTATGGCTACACCTTC. It specifies CASSEQIYGYTF. The chain has TRBV2 and TRBJ1-2; D remains ambiguous. The CDR3 is 12 amino acids. V shed 2 bases and J shed 4 bases, with 5 bases lying between them. Germline CDR1 is SNHLY and CDR2 is FYNNEI.

J is TRBJ2-7 and V is TRBV3-1; 7 bases are a match to TRBD2. Per the germline V gene, CDR1 is LGHDT and CDR2 is YNNKEL (reference sequence). The CDR3 sequence is 18 residues long. J lost 3 bases, V lost 2 bases, and 16 bases had no gene match. For the CDR3, the DNA is TGTGCCAGCAGCCAAAAGGGCAGCGGGAAGAGGAAAGTCTACGAGCAGTACTTC. Translation: CASSQKGSGKRKVYEQYF.

V and J are TRBV28 and TRBJ2-5; D is possibly TRBD2 (6 bases). Germline assignment: CDR1 MDHEN and CDR2 SYDVKM. V was trimmed by 10 bases and J by 2 bases, leaving 14 bases between them. The CDR3 length is 13 residues. The CDR3 reads CATWGVGQETQYF. CDR3 nucleotide sequence: TGTGCCACTTGGGGGGTCGGGCAAGAGACCCAGTACTTC.

The sample holds a few counts of this clonotype. This sequence joins TRBV27 and TRBJ1-1, with D possibly being TRBD1 (5 bases). Germline V gene sequence: CDR1 MNHEY, CDR2 SMNVEV (reference sequence). The germline V and J ends were trimmed by 5 bases and 4 bases, with 14 bases remaining between them. This CDR3 region has 14 residues. The CDR3: CASSIRGGTTEAFF. CDR3 coding DNA: TGTGCCAGCAGTATACGGGGTGGGACCACTGAAGCTTTCTTT.

This clonotype was counted at least ten times. The CDR3 region is CASSYSESPVDEQYF. The CDR3, as DNA: TGTGCCAGCAGTTACTCGGAGTCGCCGGTCGACGAGCAGTACTTC. The chain links TRBV6-6 to TRBJ2-7, with unresolved D. From germline, CDR1 is MNHNY and CDR2 SVGAGI (reference sequence). This CDR3 is built from 15 residues. V lost 0 bases, J lost 5 bases, and 14 bases lay in between.

This clonotype was seen at least ten times. In DNA, the CDR3 is TGTGCCAGCAGTTTAGCAGGACTAGCGGAGAGCTCCTACGAGCAGTACTTC. Translated, it gives CASSLAGLAESSYEQYF. This chain uses TRBV27 with TRBJ2-7; the match to TRBD2 covers 10 bases. There are 17 residues in the CDR3. Trimming removed 2 bases from V and 0 bases from J; junction bases left unmatched: 7. The germline gives CDR1 MNHEY, CDR2 SMNVEV (reference sequence).

V and J are TRBV12-3 or TRBV12-4 and TRBJ1-1; 7 bases line up with TRBD1. With V trimmed by 6 bases and J by 9 bases, 13 bases remained unmatched. The CDR3 length is 14 residues. The CDR3 sequence: CASSAGTAQRKAFF. The CDR3 bases are TGTGCCAGCAGCGCCGGGACAGCACAGAGGAAAGCTTTCTTT.

This clonotype was recorded at least ten times. V is TRBV2 and J is TRBJ1-1; TRBD1 aligns across 7 bases. The CDR3 is made up of 13 amino acids. The germline gives CDR1 SNHLY, CDR2 FYNNEI. V was clipped by 7 bases and J by 1 base; unmatched bases: 3. The CDR3 spells CASMRQGNTEAFF. CDR3 DNA sequence: TGTGCCAGCATGCGACAGGGGAACACTGAAGCTTTCTTT.

This rearrangement joins TRBV19 to TRBJ1-2; TRBD1 aligns across 8 bases. The CDR3 spans 14 residues. V lost 5 bases to trimming and J lost 3 bases; unmatched junction nucleotides: 5. The germline V gene encodes CDR1 LNHDA and CDR2 SQIVND (reference sequence). The CDR3, as DNA: TGTGCCAGTAGTCTGACAGGGGCTCACTATGGCTACACCTTC. This translates into CASSLTGAHYGYTF.

The chain has TRBV19 and TRBJ2-4; TRBD1 agrees at 8 bases. CDR1 is LNHDA and CDR2 is SQIVND in the germline V gene (reference sequence). Trimming cost V 1 base and J 8 bases; bases outside gene matches: 7. This CDR3 has 15 amino acids. The CDR3: CASSIGAGTGDIQYF. The CDR3 region has the DNA TGTGCCAGTAGTATAGGCGCCGGGACAGGAGACATTCAGTACTTC.

This clonotype was observed many times. The CDR3 nucleotides are TGTGCCAGCAGCCCCACCGGGACAGGGGTTTGGGAGACCCAGTACTTC. Translation gives CASSPTGTGVWETQYF. The rearrangement uses TRBV5-8 and TRBJ2-5, with 10 bases fitting TRBD1. With V trimmed by 4 bases and J by 5 bases, 11 bases remained unmatched. The germline V gene has CDR1 SGHTS and CDR2 YDEGEE. The CDR3 is made up of 16 amino acids.

There are many counts of this clonotype. J is TRBJ1-2 and V is TRBV12-3 or TRBV12-4, with a tentative D call TRBD1 (6 bases). This CDR3 has 14 residues. Between the trimmed V and J ends, which lost 2 bases and 8 bases, there was a span of 15 bases. CDR3 in DNA: TGTGCCAGCAGTTTACATGCAGGGGCGAGAGGCTACACCTTC. It specifies CASSLHAGARGYTF.

The chain couples TRBV7-2 to TRBJ1-4; no clear D gene. Looked up from germline, CDR1 is SGHTA and CDR2 is FQGNSA. The CDR3 length is 15 residues. V lost 0 bases, J lost 8 bases, and 13 bases lay in between. The CDR3 nucleotides read TGTGCCAGCAGCTTAGCGGCACGGAGGGAGGAAAAACTGTTTTTT. Amino acid sequence: CASSLAARREEKLFF. Combining the CDR3 with reference TRBV7-2 and TRBJ1-4 gives the whole variable domain GAGVSQSPSNKVTEKGKDVELRCDPISGHTALYWYRQSLGQGLEFLIYFQGNSAPDKSGLPSDRFSAERTGGSVSTLTIQRTQQEDSAVYLCASSLAARREEKLFFGSGTQLSVL.

The rearrangement uses TRBV9 and TRBJ2-3; no definite D call. Trimming pared 5 bases from V and 9 bases from J, leaving 22 bases between. The CDR3 is 15 residues long. Per germline, CDR1 SGDLS and CDR2 YYNGEE. CDR3 loop: CASSRQRAAIWTQYF. DNA of the CDR3: TGTGCCAGCAGTCGCCAAAGGGCAGCAATCTGGACGCAGTATTTT.

V gene TRBV20-1 combines with J gene TRBJ2-7, with D possibly matching TRBD2 (6 bases). CDR1 and CDR2 from the germline V gene are DFQATT and SNEGSKA (reference sequence). The length of the CDR3 is 17 residues. The V and J ends lost 0 bases and 2 bases respectively, with 20 bases between them. The CDR3 nucleotides are TGCAGTGCTAGAGAAGATAGCGGACGAGGATGGACCTACGAGCAGTACTTC. Residues: CSAREDSGRGWTYEQYF.

This clonotype was observed at least ten times. This sequence joins TRBV20-1 and TRBJ2-5, with unresolved D. This CDR3 region has 11 residues. Germline V gene lookup returns CDR1 DFQATT and CDR2 SNEGSKA (reference sequence). Trimming took 7 bases from V and 2 from J, leaving 8 bases between them. CDR3 loop: CSGTLQETQYF. The CDR3 DNA follows: TGCAGTGGGACGTTACAAGAGACCCAGTACTTC.

This clonotype appeared many times. This rearrangement joins TRBV2 to TRBJ1-5; tentatively, D is TRBD1 (5 bases). Germline values: CDR1 SNHLY, CDR2 FYNNEI. The CDR3 loop spans 14 amino acids. Trimming shortened V by 6 bases and J by 4 bases, and 13 bases separated the two germline ends. The CDR3 is CASRRDGENQPQHF. CDR3 bases: TGTGCCAGCAGACGGGACGGAGAAAATCAGCCCCAGCATTTT.

This clonotype was seen only once. This rearrangement joins TRBV4-1 to TRBJ1-5; D gene unclear. Trimming pared 1 base from V and 5 bases from J, leaving 15 bases between. This CDR3 has 16 amino acids. Germline assignment: CDR1 MGHRA and CDR2 YSYEKL. CDR3 nucleotide sequence: TGCGCCAGCAGCCAAGTTACTTTGGTCCCGGATCAGCCCCAGCATTTT. Amino acid sequence: CASSQVTLVPDQPQHF.

This clonotype showed up just a few times. The rearrangement links TRBV2 to TRBJ2-1; D perhaps matches TRBD2 (6 bases). Trimming shortened V by 4 bases and J by 6 bases, and 16 bases separated the two germline ends. This CDR3 comprises 15 residues. The germline V gene encodes CDR1 SNHLY and CDR2 FYNNEI. CDR3 loop: CASSGVGSGGNEQFF. The CDR3 DNA sequence: TGTGCCAGCAGTGGTGTAGGTAGCGGAGGCAATGAGCAGTTCTTC. Filled out from reference TRBV2 and TRBJ2-1, the complete variable domain reads EPEVTQTPSHQVTQMGQEVILRCVPISNHLYFYWYRQILGQKVEFLVSFYNNEISEKSEIFDDQFSVERPDGSNFTLKIRSTKLEDSAMYFCASSGVGSGGNEQFFGPGTRLTVL.

This clonotype was seen ten or more times. The chain uses TRBV20-1 and TRBJ2-7; no definite D call. CDR3 length: 15 residues. Deletions cut 2 bases from V and 0 bases from J, with 14 bases between. Germline loops: CDR1 DFQATT, CDR2 SNEGSKA (reference sequence). The CDR3 nucleotides read TGCAGTGCTAGATTACGCGGCGTCAGCTCCTACGAGCAGTACTTC. It is translated as CSARLRGVSSYEQYF.

This clonotype was detected ten times or more. The chain joins TRBV28 to TRBJ2-7; D is ambiguous. The CDR3 length is 14 residues. The germline V and J ends were trimmed by 3 bases and 3 bases, with 12 bases remaining between them. From germline, CDR1 is MDHEN and CDR2 SYDVKM. This CDR3 reads CASSLSDPNYEQYF. CDR3 nucleotide sequence: TGTGCCAGCAGTTTGTCGGATCCTAACTACGAGCAGTACTTC.

There are many counts of this clonotype. The chain couples TRBV7-9 to TRBJ2-5; TRBD2 matches 8 bases. This CDR3 has 17 amino acids. The ends lost 2 bases at V and 2 bases at J; junction bases unmatched: 10. The germline gives CDR1 SEHNR, CDR2 FQNEAQ (reference sequence). This chain's CDR3 is CASSLPPGGPEQETQYF. DNA for the CDR3: TGTGCCAGCAGCTTACCGCCGGGAGGGCCAGAACAAGAGACCCAGTACTTC.

This clonotype was seen at least ten times. The J gene is TRBJ2-7, the V gene TRBV28; possible D gene TRBD2, 6 bases. CDR1 and CDR2 from the germline V gene are MDHEN and SYDVKM. V lost 5 bases, J lost 6 bases, and 20 bases lay in between. This CDR3 spans 15 amino acids. The CDR3 sequence: CASSPTRGAVGEQYF. The CDR3 coding sequence is TGTGCCAGCAGTCCGACTAGAGGAGCGGTTGGCGAGCAGTACTTC.